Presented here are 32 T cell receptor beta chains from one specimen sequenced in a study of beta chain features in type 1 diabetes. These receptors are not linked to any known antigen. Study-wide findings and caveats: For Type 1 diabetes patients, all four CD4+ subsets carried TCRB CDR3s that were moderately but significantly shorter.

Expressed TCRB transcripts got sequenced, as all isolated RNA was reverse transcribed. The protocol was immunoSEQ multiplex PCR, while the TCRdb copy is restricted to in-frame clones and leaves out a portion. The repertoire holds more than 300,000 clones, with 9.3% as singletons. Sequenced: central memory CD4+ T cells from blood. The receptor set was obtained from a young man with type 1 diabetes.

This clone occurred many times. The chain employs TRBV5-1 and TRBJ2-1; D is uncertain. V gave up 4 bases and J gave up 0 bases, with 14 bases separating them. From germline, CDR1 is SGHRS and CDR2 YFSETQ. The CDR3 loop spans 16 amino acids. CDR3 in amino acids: CASSPFHRNSYNEQFF. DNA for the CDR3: TGCGCCAGCAGCCCCTTTCACCGGAACTCCTACAATGAGCAGTTCTTC.

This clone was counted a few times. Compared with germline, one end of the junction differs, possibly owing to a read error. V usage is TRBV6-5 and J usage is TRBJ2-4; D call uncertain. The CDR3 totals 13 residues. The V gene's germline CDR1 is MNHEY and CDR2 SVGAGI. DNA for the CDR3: TGTGCCAGCAGTCAGCCGGCCAGAAACATTCAGTACTTC. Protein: CASSQPARNIQYF.

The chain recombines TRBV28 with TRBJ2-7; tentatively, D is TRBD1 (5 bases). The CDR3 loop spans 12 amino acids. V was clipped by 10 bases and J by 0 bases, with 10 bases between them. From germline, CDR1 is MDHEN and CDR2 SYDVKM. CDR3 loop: CATLDSSYEQYF. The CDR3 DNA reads TGTGCCACTTTAGACAGCTCCTACGAGCAGTACTTC.

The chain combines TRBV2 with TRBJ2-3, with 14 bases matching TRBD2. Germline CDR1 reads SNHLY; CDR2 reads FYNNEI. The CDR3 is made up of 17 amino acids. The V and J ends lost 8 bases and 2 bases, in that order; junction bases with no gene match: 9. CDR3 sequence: CASSQPGLAGVTDTQYF. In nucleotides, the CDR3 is TGTGCCAGCTCACAGCCGGGACTAGCGGGGGTCACAGATACGCAGTATTTT.

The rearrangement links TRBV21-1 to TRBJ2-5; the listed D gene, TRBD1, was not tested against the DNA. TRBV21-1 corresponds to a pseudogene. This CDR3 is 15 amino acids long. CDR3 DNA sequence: TGTGCCAGCAACCTCTTGACAGGGGTGCAGGAGACCCAGTACTTC. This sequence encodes CASNLLTGVQETQYF.

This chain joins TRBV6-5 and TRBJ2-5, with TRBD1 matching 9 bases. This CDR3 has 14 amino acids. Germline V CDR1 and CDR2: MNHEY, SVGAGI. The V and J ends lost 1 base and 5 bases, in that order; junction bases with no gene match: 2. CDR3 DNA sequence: TGTGCCAGCAGTTACTGGACAGGGGCGGAGACCCAGTACTTC. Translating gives CASSYWTGAETQYF.

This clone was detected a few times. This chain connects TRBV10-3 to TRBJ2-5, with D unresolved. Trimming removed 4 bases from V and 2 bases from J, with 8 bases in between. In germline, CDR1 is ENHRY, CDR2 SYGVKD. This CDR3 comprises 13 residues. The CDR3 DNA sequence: TGTGCCATCAGTGCAATAGCTCAAGAGACCCAGTACTTC. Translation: CAISAIAQETQYF.

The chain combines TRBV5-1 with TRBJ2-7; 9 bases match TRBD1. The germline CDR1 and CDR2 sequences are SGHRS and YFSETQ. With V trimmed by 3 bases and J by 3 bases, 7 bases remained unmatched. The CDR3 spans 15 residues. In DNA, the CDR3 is TGCGCCAGCAGCTCCGGGACAGGGAATCACTACGAGCAGTACTTC. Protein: CASSSGTGNHYEQYF. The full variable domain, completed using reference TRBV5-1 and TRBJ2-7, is KAGVTQTPRYLIKTRGQQVTLSCSPISGHRSVSWYQQTPGQGLQFLFEYFSETQRNKGNFPGRFSGRQFSNSRSEMNVSTLELGDSALYLCASSSGTGNHYEQYFGPGTRLTVT.

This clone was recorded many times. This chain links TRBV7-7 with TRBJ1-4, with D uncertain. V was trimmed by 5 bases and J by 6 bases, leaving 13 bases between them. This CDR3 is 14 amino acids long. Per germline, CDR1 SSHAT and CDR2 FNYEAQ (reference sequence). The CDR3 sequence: CASSPRQGHEKLFF. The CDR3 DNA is TGTGCCAGCAGCCCTCGCCAAGGCCATGAAAAACTGTTTTTT.

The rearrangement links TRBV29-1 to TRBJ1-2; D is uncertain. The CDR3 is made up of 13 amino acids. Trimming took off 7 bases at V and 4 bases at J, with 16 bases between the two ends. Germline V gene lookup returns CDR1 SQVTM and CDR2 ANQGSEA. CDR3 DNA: TGCAGCGCCCCCGGGGAGGGCGGCTATGGCTACACCTTC. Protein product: CSAPGEGGYGYTF.

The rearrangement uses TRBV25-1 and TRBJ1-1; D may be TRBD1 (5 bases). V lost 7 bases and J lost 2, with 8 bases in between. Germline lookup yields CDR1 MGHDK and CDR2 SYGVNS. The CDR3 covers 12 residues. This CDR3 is CASIQGNTEAFF. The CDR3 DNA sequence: TGTGCCAGCATCCAGGGAAACACTGAAGCTTTCTTT. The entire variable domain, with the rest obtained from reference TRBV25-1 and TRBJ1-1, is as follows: EADIYQTPRYLVIGTGKKITLECSQTMGHDKMYWYQQDPGMELHLIHYSYGVNSTEKGDLSSESTVSRIRTEHFPLTLESARPSHTSQYLCASIQGNTEAFFGQGTRLTVV.

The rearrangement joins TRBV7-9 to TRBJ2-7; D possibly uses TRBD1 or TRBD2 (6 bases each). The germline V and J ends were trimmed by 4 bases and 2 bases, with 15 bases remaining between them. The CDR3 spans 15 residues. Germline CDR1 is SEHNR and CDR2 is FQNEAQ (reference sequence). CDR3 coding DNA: TGTGCCAGCAGCTCGGACAGATCGGGGGCCTACGAGCAGTACTTC. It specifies CASSSDRSGAYEQYF.

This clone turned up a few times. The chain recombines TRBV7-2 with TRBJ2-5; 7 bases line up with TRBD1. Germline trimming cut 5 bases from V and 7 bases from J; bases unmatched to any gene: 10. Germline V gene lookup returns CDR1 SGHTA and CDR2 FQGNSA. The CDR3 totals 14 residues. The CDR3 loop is CASSTDRAGGTQYF. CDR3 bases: TGTGCCAGCAGCACCGACAGGGCAGGGGGGACCCAGTACTTC.

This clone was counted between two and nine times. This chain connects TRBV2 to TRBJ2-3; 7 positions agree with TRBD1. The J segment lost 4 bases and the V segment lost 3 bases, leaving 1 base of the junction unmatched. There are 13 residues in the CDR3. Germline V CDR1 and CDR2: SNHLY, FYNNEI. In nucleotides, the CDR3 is TGTGCCAGCAGTGACGACAGGGCAGATACGCAGTATTTT. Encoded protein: CASSDDRADTQYF.

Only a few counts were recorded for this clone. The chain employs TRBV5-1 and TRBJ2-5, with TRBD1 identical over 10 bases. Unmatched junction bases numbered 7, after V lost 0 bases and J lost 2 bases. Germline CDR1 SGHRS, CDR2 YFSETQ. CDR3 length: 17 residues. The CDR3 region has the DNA TGCGCCAGCAGCTTGGCGACAGGGGGCGGCAGGCAAGAGACCCAGTACTTC. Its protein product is CASSLATGGGRQETQYF.

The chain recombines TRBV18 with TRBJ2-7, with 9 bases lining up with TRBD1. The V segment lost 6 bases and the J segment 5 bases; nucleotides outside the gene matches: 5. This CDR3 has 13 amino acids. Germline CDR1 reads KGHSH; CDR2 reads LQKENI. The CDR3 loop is CASSLDRGHEQYF. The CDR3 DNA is TGTGCCAGCTCCCTGGACAGGGGACACGAGCAGTACTTC.

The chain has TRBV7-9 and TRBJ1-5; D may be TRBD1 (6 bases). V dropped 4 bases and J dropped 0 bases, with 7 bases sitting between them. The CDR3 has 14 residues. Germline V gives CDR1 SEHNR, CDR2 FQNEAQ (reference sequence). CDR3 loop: CASSWTDSNQPQHF. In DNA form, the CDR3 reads TGTGCCAGCAGCTGGACAGATAGCAATCAGCCCCAGCATTTT.

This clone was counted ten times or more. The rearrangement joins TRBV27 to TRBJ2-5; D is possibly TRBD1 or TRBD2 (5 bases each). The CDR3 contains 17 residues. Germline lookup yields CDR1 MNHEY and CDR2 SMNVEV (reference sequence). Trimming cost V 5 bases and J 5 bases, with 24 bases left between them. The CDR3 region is CASSPAGGRAGRETQYF. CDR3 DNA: TGTGCCAGCAGTCCCGCTGGGGGAAGGGCCGGTCGGGAGACCCAGTACTTC.

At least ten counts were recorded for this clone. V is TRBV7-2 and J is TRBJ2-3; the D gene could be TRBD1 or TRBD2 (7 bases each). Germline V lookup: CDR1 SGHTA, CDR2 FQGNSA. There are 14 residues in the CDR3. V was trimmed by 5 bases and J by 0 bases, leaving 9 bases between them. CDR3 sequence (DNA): TGTGCCAGCAGCCAGGGGGGGAGCACAGATACGCAGTATTTT. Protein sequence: CASSQGGSTDTQYF.

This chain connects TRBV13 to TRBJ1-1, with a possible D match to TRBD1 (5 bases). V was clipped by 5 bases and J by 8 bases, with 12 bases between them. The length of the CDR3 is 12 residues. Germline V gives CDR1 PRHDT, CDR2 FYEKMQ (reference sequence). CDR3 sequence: CASSRGPSEAFF. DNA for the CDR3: TGTGCCAGCAGCAGGGGACCATCCGAAGCTTTCTTT.

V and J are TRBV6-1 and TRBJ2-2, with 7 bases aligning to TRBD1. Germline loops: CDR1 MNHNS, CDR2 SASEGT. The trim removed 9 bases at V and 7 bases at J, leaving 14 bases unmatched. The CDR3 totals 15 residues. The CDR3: CASRASTGLIGELFF. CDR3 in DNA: TGTGCCAGTCGTGCCTCGACAGGGCTAATCGGGGAGCTGTTTTTT.

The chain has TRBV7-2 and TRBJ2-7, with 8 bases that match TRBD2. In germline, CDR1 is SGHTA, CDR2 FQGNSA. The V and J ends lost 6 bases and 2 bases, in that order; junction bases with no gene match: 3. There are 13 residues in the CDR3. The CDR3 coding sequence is TGTGCCAGCAGGCGGGGGGACACCTACGAGCAGTACTTC. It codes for CASRRGDTYEQYF.

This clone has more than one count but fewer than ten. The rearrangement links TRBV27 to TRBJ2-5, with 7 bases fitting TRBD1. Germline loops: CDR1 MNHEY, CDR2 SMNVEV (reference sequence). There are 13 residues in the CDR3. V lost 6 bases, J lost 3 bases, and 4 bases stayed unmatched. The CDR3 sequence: CASRTGVEETQYF. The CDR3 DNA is TGTGCCAGCAGAACAGGGGTGGAAGAGACCCAGTACTTC.

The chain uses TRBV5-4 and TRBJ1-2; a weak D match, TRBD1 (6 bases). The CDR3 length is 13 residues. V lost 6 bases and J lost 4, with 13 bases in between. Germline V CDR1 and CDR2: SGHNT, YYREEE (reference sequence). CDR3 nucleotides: TGTGCCAGCAATACGGGGGGCAGCTATGGCTACACCTTC. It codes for CASNTGGSYGYTF.

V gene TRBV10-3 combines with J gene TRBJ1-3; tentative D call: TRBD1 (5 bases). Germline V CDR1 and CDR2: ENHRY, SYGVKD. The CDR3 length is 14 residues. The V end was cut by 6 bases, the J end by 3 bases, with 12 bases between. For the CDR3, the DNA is TGTGCCATCAGGGGAGCGGGGGATGGAAACACCATATATTTT. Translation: CAIRGAGDGNTIYF.

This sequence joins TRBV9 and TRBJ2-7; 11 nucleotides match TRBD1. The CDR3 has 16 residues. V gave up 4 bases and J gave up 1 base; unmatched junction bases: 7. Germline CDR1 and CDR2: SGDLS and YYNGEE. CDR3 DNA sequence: TGTGCCAGCAGCCGCCGGGACAGGGGGAGATCCTACGAGCAGTACTTC. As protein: CASSRRDRGRSYEQYF.

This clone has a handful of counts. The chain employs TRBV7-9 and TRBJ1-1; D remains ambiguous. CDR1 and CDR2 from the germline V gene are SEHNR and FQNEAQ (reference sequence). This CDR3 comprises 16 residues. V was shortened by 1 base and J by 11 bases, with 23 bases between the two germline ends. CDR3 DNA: TGTGCCAGCAGCTTAGGAAGTGGAGGACCGGGAAAAGAGGCTTTCTTT. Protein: CASSLGSGGPGKEAFF.

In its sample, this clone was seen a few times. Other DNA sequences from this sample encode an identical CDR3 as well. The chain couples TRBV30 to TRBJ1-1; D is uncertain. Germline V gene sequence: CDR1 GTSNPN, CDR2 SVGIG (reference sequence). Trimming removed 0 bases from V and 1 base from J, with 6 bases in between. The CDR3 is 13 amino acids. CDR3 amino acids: CAWSVRQNTEAFF. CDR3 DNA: TGTGCCTGGAGTGTACGGCAGAACACTGAAGCTTTCTTT.

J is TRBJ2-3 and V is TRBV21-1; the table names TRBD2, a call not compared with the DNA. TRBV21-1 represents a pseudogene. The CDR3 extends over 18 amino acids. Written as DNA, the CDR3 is TGTGCCAGCAGCAAAGCGGGGGGACTAGCGGGGCGCACAGATACGCAGTATTTT. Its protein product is CASSKAGGLAGRTDTQYF.

As DNA, the CDR3 is TGTGCCAGCACTCAGGATGGTAATTCACCCCTCCACTTT. This encodes CASTQDGNSPLHF. The genes are TRBV28 and TRBJ1-6; D is unclear. CDR1 and CDR2 (germline): MDHEN, SYDVKM. Trimming shortened V by 7 bases and J by 6 bases, and 10 bases separated the two germline ends. The CDR3 is made up of 13 amino acids.

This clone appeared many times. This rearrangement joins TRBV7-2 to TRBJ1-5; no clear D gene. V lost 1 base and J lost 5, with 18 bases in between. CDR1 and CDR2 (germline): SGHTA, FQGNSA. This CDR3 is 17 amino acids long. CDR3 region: CASSLVTGTPGDQPQHF. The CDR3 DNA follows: TGTGCCAGCAGCTTAGTAACGGGAACGCCGGGAGATCAGCCCCAGCATTTT.

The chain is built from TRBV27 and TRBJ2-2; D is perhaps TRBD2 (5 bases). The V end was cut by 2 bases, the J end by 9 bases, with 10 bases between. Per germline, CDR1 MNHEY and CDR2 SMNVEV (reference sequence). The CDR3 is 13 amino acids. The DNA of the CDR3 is TGTGCCAGCAGTTTAGTTCCGGGATGGGAGCTGTTTTTT. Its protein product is CASSLVPGWELFF.